Listed here is a single T cell receptor beta chain. This record belongs to a study of OX40 agonist ivuxolimab in advanced cancers. At the level of the study: Partial responses were achieved by three patients, one with hepatocellular carcinoma and two with cutaneous melanoma.

Assay used: immunoSEQ multiplex PCR; TCRdb lists only in-frame clones, some missing. The sample holds 77,000 or so clones, under 95% seen once. V was trimmed by 8 bases and J by 0 bases, leaving 13 bases between them. The length of the CDR3 is 14 residues. Germline V gene data show CDR1 as LNHNV and CDR2 as YYDKDF (reference sequence). J is TRBJ1-2 and V is TRBV15, with D maybe TRBD1 (5 bases). The TCR sequence derives from an adult with an advanced solid tumor such as melanoma, head and neck, liver or kidney cancer. Sample: CD4+ or CD8+ T cells sorted from blood, taken in a trial of the OX40 agonist ivuxolimab. The CDR3 spells CATHLRGSNYGYTF. The CDR3 coding sequence is TGTGCCACCCATTTGAGGGGATCTAACTATGGCTACACCTTC.